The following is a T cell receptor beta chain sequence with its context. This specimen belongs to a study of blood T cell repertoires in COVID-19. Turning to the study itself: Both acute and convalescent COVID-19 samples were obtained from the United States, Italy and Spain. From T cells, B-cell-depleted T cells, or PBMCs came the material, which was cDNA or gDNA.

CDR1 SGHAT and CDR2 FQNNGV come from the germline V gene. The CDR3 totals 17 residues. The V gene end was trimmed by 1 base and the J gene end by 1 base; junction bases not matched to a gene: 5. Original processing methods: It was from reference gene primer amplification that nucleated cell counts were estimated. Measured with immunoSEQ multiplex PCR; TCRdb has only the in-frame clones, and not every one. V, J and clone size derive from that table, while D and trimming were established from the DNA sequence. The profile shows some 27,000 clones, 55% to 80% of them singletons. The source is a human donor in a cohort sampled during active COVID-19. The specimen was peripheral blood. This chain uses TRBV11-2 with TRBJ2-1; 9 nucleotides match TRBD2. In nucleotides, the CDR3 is TGTGCCAGCAGCTTAGTGGGTAGCGGGAGTTCCTACAATGAGCAGTTCTTC. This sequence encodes CASSLVGSGSSYNEQFF.